This record looks at one T cell receptor (beta chain) sequence and its context. This record comes from a study of Tregs in tolerant kidney transplant recipients. The CDR3 extends over 16 amino acids. Trimming removed 2 bases at V and 3 bases at J, with 15 bases between. CDR1 SGHVS and CDR2 FQNEAQ come from the germline V gene. Mixed chimerism was transient after nonmyeloablative marrow transplants from related graft donors. The assay was immunoSEQ multiplex PCR, and TCRdb's table has in-frame clones only and misses some. The sample records tens of thousands of clones, 90% to 95% being singletons. The starting material was CD4+ T cells from blood (PBMCs), obtained 24 months after the transplant. The chain uses TRBV7-8 and TRBJ2-3; tentatively, D is TRBD2 (7 bases). The sequence was obtained from a human patient who received a combined kidney and bone marrow transplant. Some T cells may be supplied by the graft donor. The chain's CDR3 is CASSLTWGGRTDTQYF. DNA of the CDR3: TGTGCCAGCAGCTTAACCTGGGGGGGGCGGACAGATACGCAGTATTTT.